The 20 T cell receptor beta chains reported below all come from one sample, sequenced in a study of Graves' ophthalmopathy and Graves' hyperthyroidism. Scientists amplified the TCR beta CDR3 regions from RNA transcripts. First-round RT-PCR employed HTBI primers, with a second-round multiplex PCR after it. TCRdb itself ran the multiplex PCR reads through MiXCR, one entry per CDR3 protein. This sample has hundreds of thousands of distinct CDR3 sequences, with 20% to 25% found just once. Material for sequencing was peripheral blood. The receptor source for this set is a woman between 18 and 29 years old with stable Graves' hyperthyroidism.

This clonotype was seen ten or more times. V and J are TRBV6-1 and TRBJ1-5, with D uncertain. The V gene lost 4 bases and the J gene lost 0 bases, with 10 bases spanning the gap. From germline, CDR1 is MNHNS and CDR2 SASEGT. The CDR3 has 15 residues. Written as DNA, the CDR3 is TGTGCCAGCAGTGGGCAGGCCTATAGCAATCAGCCCCAGCATTTT. Its translation: CASSGQAYSNQPQHF.

This clonotype occurred many times. This chain connects TRBV13 to TRBJ2-7; D is undetermined. Germline values: CDR1 PRHDT, CDR2 FYEKMQ (reference sequence). There are 15 residues in the CDR3. V lost 0 bases, J lost 3 bases, and 12 bases lay in between. The CDR3 coding sequence is TGTGCCAGCAGCTTAGGTATGGGTGGTTTCTACGAGCAGTACTTC. This gives the protein CASSLGMGGFYEQYF.

In this sample, this clonotype turned up many times. The J gene is TRBJ1-2, the V gene TRBV6-1; D is undetermined. The CDR3 runs 14 residues. V lost 1 base, J lost 4 bases, and 10 bases lay in between. Germline loops: CDR1 MNHNS, CDR2 SASEGT. The CDR3 DNA follows: TGTGCCAGCAGTGAAGGACAACGGTTCTATGGCTACACCTTC. The encoded protein is CASSEGQRFYGYTF.

This clonotype was seen at least ten times. V usage is TRBV30 and J usage is TRBJ2-7, with TRBD1 identical over 7 bases. The CDR3 sequence is 15 residues long. V lost 0 bases, J lost 2 bases, and 7 bases stayed unmatched. Germline V CDR1 and CDR2: GTSNPN, SVGIG (reference sequence). The DNA of the CDR3 is TGTGCCTGGAGTGTAATCGGGACAGCGACCTACGAGCAGTACTTC. Amino acids: CAWSVIGTATYEQYF.

This clonotype turned up a few times. The chain carries TRBV3-1 and TRBJ2-7; a possible D gene is TRBD2 (6 bases). The CDR3 is 14 residues long. V shed 1 base and J shed 4 bases, with 11 bases lying between them. Germline CDR1 LGHDT, CDR2 YNNKEL (reference sequence). CDR3 DNA: TGTGCCAGCAGCCAAGCGGGAGAGACATACGAGCAGTACTTC. Protein product: CASSQAGETYEQYF.

Points on this clonotype: One end of the junction varies from germline; a read error may be responsible. This CDR3 reads CANSLGPREQYF. As DNA, the CDR3 is TGTGCCAACAGCTTAGGGCCTCGCGAGCAGTACTTC. V is TRBV7-2 and J is TRBJ2-7; D is unclear. The CDR3 loop spans 12 amino acids. The V gene's germline CDR1 is SGHTA and CDR2 FQGNSA.

This clonotype was counted many times. The chain combines TRBV19 with TRBJ1-2; possibly TRBD1 for D (6 bases). Germline V lookup: CDR1 LNHDA, CDR2 SQIVND (reference sequence). V was cut by 8 bases and J by 3 bases, with 16 bases left in between. This CDR3 spans 14 amino acids. CDR3 bases: TGTGCCAGTTCATCGGGGGGGCAGGACTATGGCTACACCTTC. This codes for CASSSGGQDYGYTF.

This clonotype has ten or more counts. The V gene is TRBV11-2, the J gene TRBJ2-2; D is possibly TRBD2 (5 bases). Germline V lookup: CDR1 SGHAT, CDR2 FQNNGV. This CDR3 comprises 16 residues. The V and J ends lost 1 base and 0 bases respectively, with 9 bases between them. CDR3 DNA sequence: TGTGCCAGCAGCTTAGTAGCGAGTTCGAACACCGGGGAGCTGTTTTTT. As protein: CASSLVASSNTGELFF.

This chain links TRBV7-2 with TRBJ1-2; 7 bases line up with TRBD1. The V and J ends lost 1 base and 6 bases, in that order; junction bases with no gene match: 11. Germline values: CDR1 SGHTA, CDR2 FQGNSA. This CDR3 spans 16 amino acids. Here the CDR3 reads CASSLVHNTGVHGYTF. CDR3 coding DNA: TGTGCCAGCAGCTTAGTGCATAACACAGGGGTTCATGGCTACACCTTC.

This clonotype came up many times. J is TRBJ2-7 and V is TRBV27; the D gene is possibly TRBD2 (6 bases). V gave up 6 bases and J gave up 2 bases, with 17 bases separating them. Germline V gene data show CDR1 as MNHEY and CDR2 as SMNVEV (reference sequence). The CDR3 runs to 15 residues. CDR3 sequence reads: CASSRKRASTYEQYF. CDR3 sequence (DNA): TGTGCCAGCAGCCGGAAGCGGGCTTCAACCTACGAGCAGTACTTC.

This clonotype appeared many times. The genes are TRBV7-2 and TRBJ2-5, with D possibly TRBD2 on 5 matching bases. Trimming stripped 4 bases from V and 4 bases from J, with 19 bases between. The CDR3 contains 16 residues. Germline-derived CDR1 and CDR2 are SGHTA and FQGNSA. CDR3 nucleotide sequence: TGTGCCAGCAGCTCCCAGAAAGGGATACGGGGAGAGACCCAGTACTTC. Its protein is CASSSQKGIRGETQYF.

This clonotype was counted at least ten times. The chain uses TRBV30 and TRBJ1-2; D perhaps matches TRBD1 (6 bases). Germline CDR1 reads GTSNPN; CDR2 reads SVGIG (reference sequence). The CDR3 contains 14 residues. V dropped 7 bases and J dropped 4 bases, with 19 bases sitting between them. The CDR3 region is CASVQGRAFYGYTF. The DNA of the CDR3 is TGTGCCTCCGTACAGGGAAGGGCCTTCTATGGCTACACCTTC.

The rearrangement uses TRBV6-1 and TRBJ2-5, with a tentative D call TRBD1 (5 bases). Trimming left V 0 bases short and J 0 bases short, with 14 bases between. The CDR3 has 17 amino acids. CDR1 is MNHNS, CDR2 SASEGT, per germline. The CDR3 DNA sequence: TGTGCCAGCAGTGAAGCCCCGACGACAGACCACCAAGAGACCCAGTACTTC. Amino acid sequence: CASSEAPTTDHQETQYF.

This clonotype was counted between two and nine times. The chain has TRBV20-1 and TRBJ2-7, with TRBD1 identical over 7 bases. Trimming removed 4 bases from V and 4 bases from J; junction bases left unmatched: 7. CDR3 size: 13 residues. Germline V gene sequence: CDR1 DFQATT, CDR2 SNEGSKA (reference sequence). CDR3: CSATTGENYEQYF. The CDR3 DNA reads TGCAGTGCTACTACAGGGGAAAATTACGAGCAGTACTTC.

There are many counts of this clonotype. The junction does not match germline at one end; this may be a read error. The rearrangement joins TRBV2 to TRBJ2-1, with 13 positions matching TRBD2. The CDR3 runs to 15 residues. CDR1 is SNHLY and CDR2 is FYNNEI in the germline V gene. The CDR3 is CASREGLAGVDEQFF. CDR3 sequence (DNA): TGTGCCAGCAGGGAAGGACTAGCGGGGGTGGATGAGCAGTTCTTC.

In this sample, this clonotype turned up a few times. It is likely a read error, because the conserved phenylalanine at the end of the CDR3 is missing. The chain has TRBV3-1 and TRBJ2-4; TRBD2 matches at 7 bases. V lost 0 bases, J lost 8 bases, and 4 bases stayed unmatched. Germline V gene sequence: CDR1 LGHDT, CDR2 YNNKEL (reference sequence). The CDR3 is made up of 14 amino acids. CDR3 coding DNA: TGTGCCAGCAGCCAAGAAGCAGGGAGGGACATTCAGTACCTC. It specifies CASSQEAGRDIQYL.

A word on this clonotype: A much larger clone lies one base from this, so it may be a read error. The V and J genes are TRBV15 and TRBJ2-7; D is unresolved. The germline gives CDR1 LNHNV, CDR2 YYDKDF (reference sequence). This CDR3 region has 16 residues. CDR3 loop: CVTSRDSLGRSYEQYF. In DNA, the CDR3 is TGTGTCACCAGCAGAGATAGTCTGGGTCGATCCTACGAGCAGTACTTC.

This clonotype was detected a few times. The gene calls are TRBV6-5 and TRBJ1-2, with D maybe TRBD1 (6 bases). This CDR3 region has 14 residues. Trimming removed 2 bases from V and 7 bases from J, with 14 bases in between. Germline CDR1 MNHEY, CDR2 SVGAGI. CDR3 protein: CASSYGTSIGGYTF. The CDR3 DNA is TGTGCCAGCAGTTACGGGACATCTATCGGTGGCTACACCTTC.

This clonotype was seen repeatedly, ten times or more. This chain joins TRBV20-1 and TRBJ1-1, with D possibly TRBD1 on 6 matching bases. Trimming cost V 5 bases and J 1 base, with 20 bases left between them. Germline loops: CDR1 DFQATT, CDR2 SNEGSKA (reference sequence). There are 16 residues in the CDR3. CDR3 nucleotide sequence: TGCAGTGCTGGGCTGGACAGCTTCGTCCGGAACACTGAAGCTTTCTTT. This gives the protein CSAGLDSFVRNTEAFF.

Ten or more counts support this clonotype. The gene calls are TRBV2 and TRBJ1-1; TRBD1 might be the D (6 bases). Germline values: CDR1 SNHLY, CDR2 FYNNEI. Trimming took 0 bases from V and 4 from J, leaving 12 bases between them. The length of the CDR3 is 15 residues. CDR3 residues: CASSEARTEGTEAFF. In DNA, the CDR3 is TGTGCCAGCAGTGAAGCCCGGACAGAGGGCACTGAAGCTTTCTTT. The whole variable domain, filled in from reference TRBV2 and TRBJ1-1, reads EPEVTQTPSHQVTQMGQEVILRCVPISNHLYFYWYRQILGQKVEFLVSFYNNEISEKSEIFDDQFSVERPDGSNFTLKIRSTKLEDSAMYFCASSEARTEGTEAFFGQGTRLTVV.